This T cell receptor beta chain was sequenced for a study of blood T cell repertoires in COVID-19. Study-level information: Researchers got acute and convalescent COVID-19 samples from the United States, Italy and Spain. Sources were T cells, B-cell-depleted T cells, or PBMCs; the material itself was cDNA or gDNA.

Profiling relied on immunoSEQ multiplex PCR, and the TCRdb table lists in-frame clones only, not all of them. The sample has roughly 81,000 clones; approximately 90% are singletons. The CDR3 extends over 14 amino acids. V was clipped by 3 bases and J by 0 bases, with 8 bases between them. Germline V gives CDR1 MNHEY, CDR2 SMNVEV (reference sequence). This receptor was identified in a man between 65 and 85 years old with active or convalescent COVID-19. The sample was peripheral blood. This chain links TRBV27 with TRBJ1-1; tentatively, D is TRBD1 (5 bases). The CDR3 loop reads CASSLGQMNTEAFF. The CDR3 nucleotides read TGTGCCAGCAGTTTGGGGCAGATGAACACTGAAGCTTTCTTT.